This T cell receptor beta chain was captured in a study of control samples from healthy donors and cancer patients. The V end lost 5 bases, the J end lost 1 base, and 8 bases lay between the germline ends. CDR3 length: 14 amino acids. Germline V gives CDR1 LNHDA, CDR2 SQIVND (reference sequence). Assay: immunoSEQ multiplex PCR; the TCRdb copy retains only in-frame clones and omits some. This table holds some 140,000 clones, 75% to 90% found once. Sequencing input: blood. V gene TRBV19 combines with J gene TRBJ2-2, with D possibly matching TRBD2 (6 bases). The receptor comes from a woman aged 25 to 45 in good health. The CDR3 DNA reads TGTGCCAGTAGTCGGGACTGGAACACCGGGGAGCTGTTTTTT. It is translated as CASSRDWNTGELFF.